This TCR beta chain was observed in a study of cytomegalovirus exposure and HLA in healthy donors. The V segment lost 6 bases and the J segment 4 bases; nucleotides outside the gene matches: 7. This CDR3 spans 14 amino acids. The germline gives CDR1 SQVTM, CDR2 ANQGSEA. Use of 60 Vbeta and 13 Jbeta primers characterized the PCR. TCRdb's copy holds only in-frame clones and misses some; the assay was immunoSEQ multiplex PCR. The sample consists of about 160,000 clones, about four fifths of them appearing once. General study findings and limits: As was reported, the classifier diagnosed cytomegalovirus status with high specificity and sensitivity. Likely technical artifact: a cluster of highly shared sequence variants. Follow-up analysis found HLA locus-dependent TCR association rates, highest for DRB1 and lowest for HLA-C. Accurate prediction of HLA-A and HLA-B alleles (for most subjects) was reportedly achieved from TCR beta sequences.

This clone was observed a handful of times. The antigen remains undetermined. Sequenced: PBMCs. The chain is built from TRBV29-1 and TRBJ2-1; TRBD2 matches 9 bases. The sequence was obtained from a male donor in good health and CMV-seropositive. CDR3 nucleotides: TGCAGCGTCTCGCGGGAGGGCCCGTACAATGAGCAGTTCTTC. This gives the protein CSVSREGPYNEQFF.